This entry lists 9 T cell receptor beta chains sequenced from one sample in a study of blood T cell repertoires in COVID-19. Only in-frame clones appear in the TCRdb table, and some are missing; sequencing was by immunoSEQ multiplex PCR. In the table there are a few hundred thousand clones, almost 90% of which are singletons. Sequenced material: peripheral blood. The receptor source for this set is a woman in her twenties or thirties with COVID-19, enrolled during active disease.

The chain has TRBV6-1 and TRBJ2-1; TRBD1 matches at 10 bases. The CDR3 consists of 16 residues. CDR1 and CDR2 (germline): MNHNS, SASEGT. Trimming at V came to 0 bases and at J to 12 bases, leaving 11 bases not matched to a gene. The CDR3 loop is CASSEAPGQGPLGQFF. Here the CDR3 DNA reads TGTGCCAGCAGTGAAGCGCCGGGACAGGGGCCCCTTGGGCAGTTCTTC.

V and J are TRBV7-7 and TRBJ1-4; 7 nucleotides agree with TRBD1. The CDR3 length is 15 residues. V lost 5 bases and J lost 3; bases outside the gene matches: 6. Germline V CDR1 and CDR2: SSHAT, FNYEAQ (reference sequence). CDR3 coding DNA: TGTGCCAGCAGCCCGAGGACAGGAGCTAATGAAAAACTGTTTTTT. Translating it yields CASSPRTGANEKLFF.

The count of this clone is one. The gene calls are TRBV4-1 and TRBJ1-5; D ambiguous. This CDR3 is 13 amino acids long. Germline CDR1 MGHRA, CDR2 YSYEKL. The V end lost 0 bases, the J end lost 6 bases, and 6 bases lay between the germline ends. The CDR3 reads CASSQDFGQPQHF. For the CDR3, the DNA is TGCGCCAGCAGCCAAGATTTCGGTCAGCCCCAGCATTTT.

CDR3 amino acids: CASSPGASGYNEQFF. The CDR3 DNA is TGTGCCAGCAGCCCCGGGGCTAGCGGCTACAATGAGCAGTTCTTC. V gene TRBV11-3 combines with J gene TRBJ2-1; 7 nucleotides line up with TRBD2. This CDR3 is built from 15 residues. Germline CDR1 reads SGHNT; CDR2 reads YENEEA. V trimming: 5 bases; J trimming: 3 bases; junction bases outside the gene matches: 7.

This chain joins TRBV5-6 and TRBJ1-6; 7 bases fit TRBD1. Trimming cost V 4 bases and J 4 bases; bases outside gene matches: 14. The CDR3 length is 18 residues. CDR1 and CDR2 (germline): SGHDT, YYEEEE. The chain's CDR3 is CASSAGQDLRGYNSPLHF. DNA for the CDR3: TGTGCCAGCAGCGCTGGACAGGATCTCCGGGGGTATAATTCACCCCTCCACTTT.

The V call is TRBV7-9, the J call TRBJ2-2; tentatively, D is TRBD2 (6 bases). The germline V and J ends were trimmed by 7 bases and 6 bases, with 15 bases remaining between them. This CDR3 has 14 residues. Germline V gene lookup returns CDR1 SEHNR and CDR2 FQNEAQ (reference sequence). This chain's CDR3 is CASILPGAAGELFF. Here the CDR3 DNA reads TGTGCCAGCATCCTACCGGGAGCCGCCGGGGAGCTGTTTTTT.

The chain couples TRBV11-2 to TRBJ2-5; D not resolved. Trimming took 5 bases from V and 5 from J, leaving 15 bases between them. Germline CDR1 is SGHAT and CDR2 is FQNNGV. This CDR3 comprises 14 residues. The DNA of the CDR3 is TGTGCCAGCAGCCAAAATCCGACTGGGGAGACCCAGTACTTC. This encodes CASSQNPTGETQYF.

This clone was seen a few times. As DNA, the CDR3 is TGTGCCAGCTCACGGGACAGGCGTAATTACGAGCAGTACTTC. Translating gives CASSRDRRNYEQYF. The chain carries TRBV18 and TRBJ2-7, with 8 bases that match TRBD1. After removal of 4 bases from V and 4 bases from J, the junction contained 6 bases not matched to a gene. Per germline, CDR1 KGHSH and CDR2 LQKENI. The CDR3 is 14 residues long.

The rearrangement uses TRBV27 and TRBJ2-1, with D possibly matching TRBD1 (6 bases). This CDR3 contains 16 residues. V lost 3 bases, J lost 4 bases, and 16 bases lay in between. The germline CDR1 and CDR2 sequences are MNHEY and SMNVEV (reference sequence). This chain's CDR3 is CASSLGSAGQYNEQFF. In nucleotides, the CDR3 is TGTGCCAGCAGTTTGGGCAGCGCCGGACAGTACAATGAGCAGTTCTTC.